This T cell receptor beta chain stems from a study of cytomegalovirus exposure and HLA in healthy donors. Whole-study findings and limits: Reportedly, HLA-A and HLA-B alleles of most subjects were accurately predicted from TCR beta. The likely origin of a cluster of highly shared sequence variants was a sequencing artifact.

Trimming left V 5 bases short and J 6 bases short, with 10 bases between. CDR1 and CDR2 from the germline V gene are SGHVS and FNYEAQ. The CDR3 is 12 residues long. The PCR was carried out with 60 Vbeta primers and 13 Jbeta primers. The protocol was immunoSEQ multiplex PCR, while the TCRdb copy is restricted to in-frame clones and leaves out a portion. The table has roughly 160,000 clones, over 75% seen once. This clone showed up just a few times. What it binds is not known. The rearrangement links TRBV7-6 to TRBJ1-1; tentatively, D is TRBD1 (6 bases). The sequence was obtained from a woman in her 30s in good health and CMV-seronegative. The specimen was PBMCs. CDR3 residues: CASSARTAEAFF. CDR3 in DNA: TGTGCCAGCAGCGCAAGGACAGCTGAAGCTTTCTTT. The full variable domain, in which reference TRBV7-6 and TRBJ1-1 provide the parts outside the CDR3, is GAGVSQSPRYKVTKRGQDVALRCDPISGHVSLYWYRQALGQGPEFLTYFNYEAQQDKSGLPNDRFSAERPEGSISTLTIQRTEQRDSAMYRCASSARTAEAFFGQGTRLTVV.